This is a list of T cell receptor beta chains from one sample in a study of blood T cell repertoires in COVID-19. Sequenced by immunoSEQ multiplex PCR; TCRdb stores in-frame clones only, minus some. The profile shows fewer than 120,000 clones, more than 75% of them singletons. Sequencing input: peripheral blood. Receptors were obtained from a woman between 45 and 60 years old with acute or convalescent COVID-19. CDR3s include the opening cysteine and the closing phenylalanine or tryptophan. D genes are given only for firm matches. A row's size may be missing; if present it is once, few, many or a size class.

j_gene: TRBJ1-2
v_gene: TRBV18
abundance: .
d_gene: .
CDR3aa: CASSPEQGYGYTF
CDR3nt: TGTGCCAGCTCACCAGAACAGGGTTATGGCTACACCTTC

j_gene: TRBJ1-5
v_gene: TRBV7-6
abundance: .
d_gene: .
CDR3aa: CASSPDGGNQPQHF
CDR3nt: TGTGCCAGCAGCCCTGACGGGGGCAATCAGCCCCAGCATTTT

j_gene: TRBJ1-3
v_gene: TRBV2
abundance: .
d_gene: .
CDR3aa: CASSEARIASGNTIYF
CDR3nt: TGTGCCAGCAGTGAAGCGAGAATTGCCTCTGGAAACACCATATATTTT

j_gene: TRBJ2-2
v_gene: TRBV19
abundance: .
d_gene: .
CDR3aa: CASSIESGGITGELFF
CDR3nt: TGTGCCAGTAGTATAGAAAGTGGGGGGATCACCGGGGAGCTGTTTTTT

j_gene: TRBJ2-2
v_gene: TRBV7-6
abundance: .
d_gene: TRBD1
CDR3aa: CASSPGQKGTGELFF
CDR3nt: TGTGCCAGCAGCCCGGGACAGAAAGGGACCGGGGAGCTGTTTTTT

j_gene: TRBJ2-3
v_gene: TRBV5-4
abundance: .
d_gene: TRBD2
CDR3aa: CASSLAGPRTDTQYF
CDR3nt: TGTGCCAGCAGCCTAGCGGGGCCCCGCACAGATACGCAGTATTTT

j_gene: TRBJ2-1
v_gene: TRBV5-4
abundance: .
d_gene: .
CDR3aa: CASSLKLAAYNEQFF
CDR3nt: TGTGCCAGCAGCTTGAAACTAGCTGCGTACAATGAGCAGTTCTTC

j_gene: TRBJ1-1
v_gene: TRBV6-5
abundance: .
d_gene: TRBD1
CDR3aa: CASSRQGLNTEAFF
CDR3nt: TGTGCCAGCAGTAGACAGGGGTTGAACACTGAAGCTTTCTTT

j_gene: TRBJ1-4
v_gene: TRBV5-1
abundance: .
d_gene: TRBD1
CDR3aa: CASSLVGGTEKLFF
CDR3nt: TGCGCCAGCAGCTTGGTAGGGGGCACTGAAAAACTGTTTTTT

j_gene: TRBJ1-2
v_gene: TRBV29-1
abundance: once
d_gene: TRBD1
CDR3aa: CSVEDRGANYGYTF
CDR3nt: TGCAGCGTTGAAGACAGGGGGGCTAACTATGGCTACACCTTC

j_gene: TRBJ2-4
v_gene: TRBV18
abundance: .
d_gene: .
CDR3aa: CASSPGQENIQYF
CDR3nt: TGTGCCAGCTCACCCGGACAAGAAAACATTCAGTACTTC

j_gene: TRBJ2-7
v_gene: TRBV11-2
abundance: .
d_gene: .
CDR3aa: CASSLDNPGLGYEQYF
CDR3nt: TGTGCCAGCAGCTTAGATAATCCAGGGTTAGGCTACGAGCAGTACTTC

j_gene: TRBJ2-3
v_gene: TRBV7-2
abundance: .
d_gene: .
CDR3aa: CASSRGSDTQYF
CDR3nt: TGTGCCAGCAGCCGGGGATCAGATACGCAGTATTTT

j_gene: TRBJ1-2
v_gene: TRBV18
abundance: few
d_gene: .
CDR3aa: CASSPIPGQALLF
CDR3nt: TGTGCCAGCTCACCTATTCCGGGACAAGCCCTCCTCTTC

j_gene: TRBJ1-2
v_gene: TRBV19
abundance: .
d_gene: TRBD1
CDR3aa: CASSIDLGRQGFDYGYTF
CDR3nt: TGTGCCAGTAGTATAGATTTGGGGAGACAGGGGTTCGACTATGGCTACACCTTC

j_gene: TRBJ1-2
v_gene: TRBV6-6
abundance: .
d_gene: TRBD1
CDR3aa: CASRGGTGVDYGYTF
CDR3nt: TGTGCCAGCAGGGGGGGGACAGGGGTGGACTATGGCTACACCTTC

j_gene: TRBJ2-1
v_gene: TRBV19
abundance: .
d_gene: TRBD2
CDR3aa: CASSPGLAYNEQFF
CDR3nt: TGTGCCAGTAGTCCGGGACTAGCTTACAATGAGCAGTTCTTC

j_gene: TRBJ1-4
v_gene: TRBV15
abundance: few
d_gene: .
CDR3aa: CATSESPVTNEKLFF
CDR3nt: TGTGCCACCAGCGAGAGTCCGGTTACTAATGAAAAACTGTTTTTT

j_gene: TRBJ2-6
v_gene: TRBV3-1/TRBV3-2
abundance: .
d_gene: .
CDR3aa: CASSQGRSGANVLTF
CDR3nt: TGTGCCAGCAGCCAAGGTCGCTCTGGGGCCAACGTCCTGACTTTC

j_gene: TRBJ1-1
v_gene: TRBV18
abundance: .
d_gene: TRBD1
CDR3aa: CASSVGTGANTEAFF
CDR3nt: TGTGCCAGCTCAGTAGGGACAGGGGCGAACACTGAAGCTTTCTTT

j_gene: TRBJ2-2
v_gene: TRBV4-2
abundance: .
d_gene: TRBD1
CDR3aa: CASSQFRDRVNTGELFF
CDR3nt: TGTGCCAGCAGCCAATTCCGGGACAGGGTTAACACCGGGGAGCTGTTTTTT

j_gene: TRBJ2-1
v_gene: TRBV27
abundance: .
d_gene: .
CDR3aa: CASSLRGGSGALSYNEQFF
CDR3nt: TGTGCCAGCAGTTTACGCGGAGGGAGCGGAGCCCTCTCCTACAATGAGCAGTTCTTC

j_gene: TRBJ1-5
v_gene: TRBV28
abundance: .
d_gene: TRBD1
CDR3aa: CASSLIEGRTGANQPQHF
CDR3nt: TGTGCCAGCAGTTTGATCGAAGGAAGGACAGGGGCCAATCAGCCCCAGCATTTT

j_gene: TRBJ2-7
v_gene: TRBV11-2
abundance: once
d_gene: TRBD2
CDR3aa: CASSLDPSGFYEQYF
CDR3nt: TGTGCCAGCAGCTTAGATCCTAGCGGGTTCTACGAGCAGTACTTC

j_gene: TRBJ2-7
v_gene: TRBV6-4
abundance: .
d_gene: TRBD1
CDR3aa: CASSDPAGQGMVSYEQYF
CDR3nt: TGTGCCAGCAGTGACCCCGCGGGACAGGGGATGGTGTCCTACGAGCAGTACTTC

j_gene: TRBJ2-1
v_gene: TRBV6-5
abundance: .
d_gene: .
CDR3aa: CASSYTGVLSEQFF
CDR3nt: TGTGCCAGCAGTTACACGGGAGTGCTCTCTGAGCAGTTCTTC

j_gene: TRBJ1-2
v_gene: TRBV6-5
abundance: .
d_gene: .
CDR3aa: CASSYLRMGADGYTF
CDR3nt: TGTGCCAGCAGTTACTTAAGAATGGGGGCTGATGGCTACACCTTC

j_gene: TRBJ2-3
v_gene: TRBV24-1
abundance: .
d_gene: .
CDR3aa: CATSDPGLLGTDTQYF
CDR3nt: TGTGCCACCAGTGATCCTGGACTCCTCGGCACAGATACGCAGTATTTT

j_gene: TRBJ1-1
v_gene: TRBV5-1
abundance: once
d_gene: .
CDR3aa: CASSLKGRDTEAFF
CDR3nt: TGCGCCAGCAGCTTGAAAGGGAGGGACACTGAAGCTTTCTTT

j_gene: TRBJ2-7
v_gene: TRBV5-1
abundance: .
d_gene: .
CDR3aa: CASSFGQSSYEQYF
CDR3nt: TGCGCCAGCAGCTTCGGACAGAGTTCCTACGAGCAGTACTTC

j_gene: TRBJ2-3
v_gene: TRBV27
abundance: .
d_gene: .
CDR3aa: CASISRNTDTQYF
CDR3nt: TGTGCCAGCATTTCCAGAAACACAGATACGCAGTATTTT

j_gene: TRBJ2-7
v_gene: TRBV28
abundance: .
d_gene: TRBD2
CDR3aa: CASSQTGLAGMQYF
CDR3nt: TGTGCCAGCAGCCAAACCGGACTAGCGGGGATGCAGTACTTC

j_gene: TRBJ2-3
v_gene: TRBV3-1/TRBV3-2
abundance: .
d_gene: .
CDR3aa: CASSPGEDTQYF
CDR3nt: TGTGCCAGCAGCCCGGGGGAGGATACGCAGTATTTT

j_gene: TRBJ1-5
v_gene: TRBV2
abundance: few
d_gene: TRBD1
CDR3aa: CASRTGQGSNQPQHF
CDR3nt: TGTGCCAGCAGGACAGGACAGGGGAGCAATCAGCCCCAGCATTTT

j_gene: TRBJ2-7
v_gene: TRBV6-1
abundance: .
d_gene: .
CDR3aa: CASSEAVSGNSQQYF
CDR3nt: TGTGCCAGCAGTGAAGCGGTTAGCGGAAACTCCCAGCAGTACTTC

j_gene: TRBJ2-1
v_gene: TRBV28
abundance: .
d_gene: .
CDR3aa: CASSRLNSYNEQFF
CDR3nt: TGTGCCAGCAGCAGACTAAACTCCTACAATGAGCAGTTCTTC

j_gene: TRBJ2-3
v_gene: TRBV7-6
abundance: .
d_gene: .
CDR3aa: CASSLRRGDTQYF
CDR3nt: TGTGCCAGCAGCTTAAGAAGGGGGGATACGCAGTATTTT

j_gene: TRBJ2-3
v_gene: TRBV3-1/TRBV3-2
abundance: .
d_gene: .
CDR3aa: CASSPNTDTQYF
CDR3nt: TGTGCCAGCAGCCCAAACACAGATACGCAGTATTTT

j_gene: TRBJ1-5
v_gene: TRBV23-1
abundance: .
d_gene: .
CDR3aa: CASSQPGGGYQPQHF
CDR3nt: TGCGCCAGCAGTCAGCCGGGAGGGGGATATCAGCCCCAGCATTTT

j_gene: TRBJ2-7
v_gene: TRBV29-1
abundance: .
d_gene: .
CDR3aa: CSVGDRRDEQYF
CDR3nt: TGCAGCGTTGGTGATCGGCGGGACGAGCAGTACTTC

j_gene: TRBJ1-3
v_gene: TRBV3-1/TRBV3-2
abundance: few
d_gene: .
CDR3aa: CASSQVGISGNTIYF
CDR3nt: TGTGCCAGCAGCCAAGTCGGGATCTCTGGAAACACCATATATTTT

j_gene: TRBJ2-2
v_gene: TRBV19
abundance: .
d_gene: TRBD1
CDR3aa: CACRPGQGATWRTGELFF
CDR3nt: TGTGCCTGCAGACCGGGACAGGGGGCGACGTGGAGAACCGGGGAGCTGTTTTTT

j_gene: TRBJ2-5
v_gene: TRBV6-1
abundance: .
d_gene: TRBD1
CDR3aa: CASSDHKTGLKTQYF
CDR3nt: TGTGCCAGCAGTGACCACAAGACAGGGCTAAAGACCCAGTACTTC

j_gene: TRBJ1-2
v_gene: TRBV10-3
abundance: .
d_gene: .
CDR3aa: CAISPTGESLYGYTF
CDR3nt: TGTGCCATCAGTCCGACAGGAGAATCACTCTATGGCTACACCTTC

j_gene: TRBJ2-2
v_gene: TRBV7-7
abundance: medium-sized
d_gene: TRBD2
CDR3aa: CAKAQGTSENTGELFF
CDR3nt: TGTGCCAAAGCGCAGGGGACTAGCGAGAACACCGGGGAGCTGTTTTTT